This TCR beta chain originates from a study of technical replicates of blood from a few donors. Generated by immunoSEQ multiplex PCR, the TCRdb table keeps only in-frame clones and is missing some. The sample yields roughly 60,000 clones, around nine tenths seen once. Germline loops: CDR1 KGHSH, CDR2 LQKENI. The CDR3 has 15 amino acids. The germline V and J ends were trimmed by 6 bases and 3 bases, with 14 bases remaining between them. The genes are TRBV18 and TRBJ1-4; D is ambiguous. What was sequenced was PBMCs. This receptor was obtained from a human donor in good health. Some clones in this sample may be carry-over from other donors' samples. CDR3 coding DNA: TGTGCCAGCTCGCTACGGGGTAATCCTAATGAAAAACTGTTTTTT. Protein: CASSLRGNPNEKLFF.